A selection of T cell receptor beta chains follows, all from one sample in a study of cytomegalovirus exposure and HLA in healthy donors. Here immunoSEQ multiplex PCR was the method, and the copy in TCRdb shows in-frame clones only, minus some. This table has some 190,000 clones, just under 80% appearing once. The material sequenced was PBMCs. These receptors originate from a woman between 25 and 40 years old in good health and CMV-seronegative. Both conserved end residues are part of each CDR3. A D gene is named only where the DNA matches it firmly. The size field is filled for only some rows; it gives once, few, many or a size class.

V gene: TRBV9
clone size: -
J gene: TRBJ1-2
D gene: TRBD1
CDR3 DNA: TGTGCCAGCAGGGCCGGGACAGGATATGGCTACACCTTC
CDR3 protein: CASRAGTGYGYTF

V gene: TRBV4-3
clone size: -
J gene: TRBJ1-4
D gene: TRBD1
CDR3 DNA: TGCGCCAGCAGCCGACCGGGACAGGGAATTCAGGGTGAAAAACTGTTTTTT
CDR3 protein: CASSRPGQGIQGEKLFF

V gene: TRBV5-1
clone size: -
J gene: TRBJ1-1
D gene: -
CDR3 DNA: TGCGCCAGCAGCTCCTGGTCCTCAGGGGACACTGAAGCTTTCTTT
CDR3 protein: CASSSWSSGDTEAFF

V gene: TRBV19
clone size: -
J gene: TRBJ1-2
D gene: TRBD1
CDR3 DNA: TGTGCCAGTAGTATTTCGCCCTCAGGGGGGCCATATGGCTACACCTTC
CDR3 protein: CASSISPSGGPYGYTF

V gene: TRBV12-5
clone size: -
J gene: TRBJ2-5
D gene: -
CDR3 DNA: TGTGCTAGTGGTATCCGGGACACCCAAGAGACCCAGTACTTC
CDR3 protein: CASGIRDTQETQYF

V gene: TRBV6-5
clone size: -
J gene: TRBJ2-3
D gene: TRBD2
CDR3 DNA: TGTGCCAGCAGCCCGACTAGCGGAACAGATACGCAGTATTTT
CDR3 protein: CASSPTSGTDTQYF

V gene: TRBV30
clone size: few
J gene: TRBJ1-1
D gene: -
CDR3 DNA: TGTGCGTGGGACCAGGGAGGGACTGAAGCTTTCTTT
CDR3 protein: CAWDQGGTEAFF

V gene: TRBV7-2
clone size: -
J gene: TRBJ2-1
D gene: TRBD1
CDR3 DNA: TGTGCCACCTCAGGGGGCGTAGATGAGCAGTTCTTC
CDR3 protein: CATSGGVDEQFF

V gene: TRBV7-9
clone size: few
J gene: TRBJ1-2
D gene: -
CDR3 DNA: TGTGCCAGCAGCTTAGTGGGGGGTGATGGCTACACCTTC
CDR3 protein: CASSLVGGDGYTF

V gene: TRBV23-1
clone size: -
J gene: TRBJ2-6
D gene: -
CDR3 DNA: TGCGCCAGCAGCTTACAGGGATCTGGGGCCAACGTCCTGACTTTC
CDR3 protein: CASSLQGSGANVLTF

V gene: TRBV6-1
clone size: -
J gene: TRBJ2-7
D gene: TRBD2
CDR3 DNA: TGTGCCAGCAGTGAAGCCGGGGGGGCGAGCTACGAGCAGTACTTC
CDR3 protein: CASSEAGGASYEQYF

V gene: TRBV7-9
clone size: -
J gene: TRBJ2-7
D gene: -
CDR3 DNA: TGTGCCAGCAGCTTAGGGGCAGGTGAGGGTTACGAGCAGTACTTC
CDR3 protein: CASSLGAGEGYEQYF

V gene: TRBV5-1
clone size: -
J gene: TRBJ2-1
D gene: -
CDR3 DNA: TGCGCCAGCAGCTTGTCTTCAGGGAGGAATGAGCAGTTCTTC
CDR3 protein: CASSLSSGRNEQFF

V gene: TRBV1
clone size: few
J gene: TRBJ2-7
D gene: -
CDR3 DNA: TGCACCAGCAGCCTGCAGGCTCCGGGACTAGCGGTGGCCTACGAGCAGTACTTC
CDR3 protein: CTSSLQAPGLAVAYEQYF

V gene: TRBV5-1
clone size: -
J gene: TRBJ2-7
D gene: TRBD2
CDR3 DNA: TGCGCCAGCAGCTTGGTGGGCGGGGGGCCCTACGAGCAGTACTTC
CDR3 protein: CASSLVGGGPYEQYF

V gene: TRBV9
clone size: -
J gene: TRBJ2-5
D gene: TRBD2
CDR3 DNA: TGTGCCAGCAGCGTAGAGCTCGGTAGCGGGGGCTACCAAGAGACCCAGTACTTC
CDR3 protein: CASSVELGSGGYQETQYF

V gene: TRBV19
clone size: -
J gene: TRBJ1-2
D gene: -
CDR3 DNA: TGTGCCAGTAGTATCGGTCCGGGGAACTATGGCTACACCTTC
CDR3 protein: CASSIGPGNYGYTF

V gene: TRBV11-2
clone size: once
J gene: TRBJ2-1
D gene: -
CDR3 DNA: TGTGCCAGCAGCCTGCAACACGGGGAGCAGTTCTTC
CDR3 protein: CASSLQHGEQFF

V gene: TRBV27
clone size: -
J gene: TRBJ2-7
D gene: -
CDR3 DNA: TGTGCCAGCAGTCTCGGGGGATCCTACGAGCAGTACTTC
CDR3 protein: CASSLGGSYEQYF

V gene: TRBV19
clone size: -
J gene: TRBJ2-1
D gene: TRBD2
CDR3 DNA: TGTGCCAGTAGTATCGCAGCGGGGGTTAGCAATGAGCAGTTCTTC
CDR3 protein: CASSIAAGVSNEQFF

V gene: TRBV7-2
clone size: -
J gene: TRBJ2-3
D gene: -
CDR3 DNA: TGTGCCAGCAGCCGAGAACTGACAGATACGCAGTATTTT
CDR3 protein: CASSRELTDTQYF

V gene: TRBV5-1
clone size: few
J gene: TRBJ2-7
D gene: -
CDR3 DNA: TGCGCCAGCAGCTTAGACAGGTTTGGGTACGAGCAGTACTTC
CDR3 protein: CASSLDRFGYEQYF

V gene: TRBV4-1
clone size: -
J gene: TRBJ2-5
D gene: -
CDR3 DNA: TGCGCCAGCAGCCAAGTCGGGGAATCCCAGTACTTC
CDR3 protein: CASSQVGESQYF

V gene: TRBV11-2
clone size: -
J gene: TRBJ2-7
D gene: TRBD1
CDR3 DNA: TGTGCCAGCAGCTCACCCGCAGGGGGCTACGAGCAGTACTTC
CDR3 protein: CASSSPAGGYEQYF

V gene: TRBV5-1
clone size: -
J gene: TRBJ1-1
D gene: TRBD1
CDR3 DNA: TGCGCCAGCAGCCTATTGGGACAGAACCTGAACACTGAAGCTTTCTTT
CDR3 protein: CASSLLGQNLNTEAFF

V gene: TRBV5-1
clone size: -
J gene: TRBJ1-1
D gene: TRBD1
CDR3 DNA: TGCGCCAGCAGCTTGGGAACAGGGGTCATGAACACTGAAGCTTTCTTT
CDR3 protein: CASSLGTGVMNTEAFF

V gene: TRBV11-3
clone size: -
J gene: TRBJ2-1
D gene: TRBD2
CDR3 DNA: TGTGCCAGCAGGGCGGGGGTTGGCAATGAGCAGTTCTTC
CDR3 protein: CASRAGVGNEQFF

V gene: TRBV4-1
clone size: -
J gene: TRBJ2-5
D gene: -
CDR3 DNA: TGCGCCAGCAGCCAAGTGGAGCTGGTAGAGACCCAGTACTTC
CDR3 protein: CASSQVELVETQYF

V gene: TRBV19
clone size: -
J gene: TRBJ1-5
D gene: -
CDR3 DNA: TGTGCCAGTAGTTTTCGACCGGAGGGCAATCAGCCCCAGCATTTT
CDR3 protein: CASSFRPEGNQPQHF

V gene: TRBV4-1
clone size: -
J gene: TRBJ1-5
D gene: TRBD1
CDR3 DNA: TGCGCCAGCAGCCAAGATGGTTCCGGGACAGGGGTTAATCAGCCCCAGCATTTT
CDR3 protein: CASSQDGSGTGVNQPQHF